The next 14 T cell receptor beta chains were all read from a single sample in a study of tumor-infiltrating lymphocytes in localized non-small cell lung cancer (dated by TCRdb to 2020 to 2022). The library was produced with the immunoSEQ multiplex PCR assay. TCRdb retrieved this table from immuneACCESS and kept in-frame rearrangements only. Not all clones are present; in checked studies, unresolved V genes account for under half, and no reason is known for the remainder. The sample table records approximately 10,000 clones; over 45% of these occur just once. About a tenth of the sample comes from the top ten. Sequenced material: uninvolved lung tissue not adjacent to the tumor. All receptors come from a human donor with non-small cell lung cancer.

The chain recombines TRBV5-1 with TRBJ2-7, with 8 bases matching TRBD1. V lost 3 bases, J lost 7 bases, and 12 bases stayed unmatched. CDR1 is SGHRS, CDR2 YFSETQ, per germline. This CDR3 contains 15 residues. CDR3 region: CASSSGQGIQQEQYF. The CDR3, as DNA: TGCGCCAGCAGCTCCGGACAGGGAATACAGCAGGAGCAGTACTTC.

This clone occurred once. The V and J genes are TRBV29-1 and TRBJ2-5; D is tentatively TRBD1 or TRBD2 (5 bases each). The germline V gene encodes CDR1 SQVTM and CDR2 ANQGSEA. CDR3 size: 13 residues. Trimming left V 2 bases short and J 3 bases short, with 10 bases between. The CDR3 loop reads CSVEPGTEETQYF. CDR3 DNA: TGCAGCGTTGAACCAGGGACCGAAGAGACCCAGTACTTC. Full variable domain (remainder filled in from reference TRBV29-1 and TRBJ2-5): SAVISQKPSRDICQRGTSLTIQCQVDSQVTMMFWYRQQPGQSLTLIATANQGSEATYESGFVIDKFPISRPNLTFSTLTVSNMSPEDSSIYLCSVEPGTEETQYFGPGTRLLVL.

The genes are TRBV28 and TRBJ1-2; 8 bases agree with TRBD1. V lost 6 bases to trimming and J lost 2 bases; unmatched junction nucleotides: 5. CDR1 MDHEN and CDR2 SYDVKM come from the germline V gene. The length of the CDR3 is 14 residues. The CDR3: CASRWTGPNYGYTF. Here the CDR3 DNA reads TGTGCCAGCAGATGGACAGGGCCCAACTATGGCTACACCTTC.

This clone was seen only a few times. The chain uses TRBV6-5 and TRBJ1-6; D gene ambiguous. Per the germline V gene, CDR1 is MNHEY and CDR2 is SVGAGI. This CDR3 is built from 12 residues. Trimming removed 11 bases at V and 6 bases at J, with 11 bases between. For the CDR3, the DNA is TGTGCCGGCCAGACGGGTAATTCACCCCTCCACTTT. It encodes CAGQTGNSPLHF.

This clone was found a few times. V and J are TRBV25-1 and TRBJ2-1; D is unclear. The CDR3 contains 13 residues. The germline V gene encodes CDR1 MGHDK and CDR2 SYGVNS. V lost 5 bases to trimming and J lost 0 bases, with 5 bases between them. The CDR3 reads CASSRSSYNEQFF. CDR3 in DNA: TGTGCCAGCAGTCGGAGCTCCTACAATGAGCAGTTCTTC.

The CDR3 spells CASSQDWVAGVNEQFF. DNA of the CDR3: TGTGCCAGCAGCCAAGATTGGGTAGCGGGGGTTAATGAGCAGTTCTTC. This chain connects TRBV4-2 to TRBJ2-1; 9 bases match TRBD2. The germline V gene encodes CDR1 LGHNA and CDR2 YNFKEQ. CDR3 length: 16 residues. V shed 0 bases, J shed 7 bases, and the junction held 7 bases outside the gene matches.

The V gene is TRBV28, the J gene TRBJ2-5, with D hard to call. The germline CDR1 and CDR2 sequences are MDHEN and SYDVKM. With 4 bases removed from V and 2 bases from J, the gap between germline ends came to 20 bases. CDR3 length: 17 residues. CDR3 protein: CASSSTPGSPRQETQYF. DNA of the CDR3: TGTGCCAGCAGTTCGACCCCCGGCAGTCCCCGGCAAGAGACCCAGTACTTC. Full variable domain (missing parts from reference TRBV28 and TRBJ2-5): DVKVTQSSRYLVKRTGEKVFLECVQDMDHENMFWYRQDPGLGLRLIYFSYDVKMKEKGDIPEGYSVSREKKERFSLILESASTNQTSMYLCASSSTPGSPRQETQYFGPGTRLLVL.

V usage is TRBV2 and J usage is TRBJ2-7; 8 bases line up with TRBD1. The junction had 7 bases not matched to a gene; V was cut back by 4 bases and J by 2 bases. This CDR3 contains 15 residues. Germline values: CDR1 SNHLY, CDR2 FYNNEI. The CDR3 here is CASSGPGQAPYEQYF. The CDR3 DNA reads TGTGCCAGCAGTGGGCCGGGACAGGCACCCTACGAGCAGTACTTC.

As DNA, the CDR3 is TGTGCCAGCAGCTCCGGACAGGTAAACGAGCAGTACTTC. It codes for CASSSGQVNEQYF. V usage is TRBV5-6 and J usage is TRBJ2-7; TRBD1 matches at 7 bases. Trimming at V came to 3 bases and at J to 5 bases, leaving 5 bases not matched to a gene. Germline-derived CDR1 and CDR2 are SGHDT and YYEEEE. This CDR3 has 13 residues.

In this sample, this clone turned up a few times. This chain links TRBV7-9 with TRBJ1-2, with 7 bases lining up with TRBD1. V was clipped by 1 base and J by 5 bases; unmatched bases: 10. This CDR3 is 16 amino acids long. Germline assignment: CDR1 SEHNR and CDR2 FQNEAQ (reference sequence). The CDR3 sequence is CASSLVRGGEGYGYTF. The CDR3 coding sequence is TGTGCCAGCAGCTTAGTCCGAGGGGGCGAGGGTTATGGCTACACCTTC.

The rearrangement uses TRBV10-3 and TRBJ1-1; tentatively, D is TRBD1 (5 bases). Germline assignment: CDR1 ENHRY and CDR2 SYGVKD. CDR3 size: 14 residues. Between the trimmed V and J ends, which lost 8 bases and 0 bases, there was a span of 13 bases. The CDR3 loop is CAISRQTMNTEAFF. The CDR3 nucleotides are TGTGCCATCTCGCGACAGACCATGAACACTGAAGCTTTCTTT.

CDR3 nucleotide sequence: TGTGCCAGCAGCCTACTCGGACAGGGGAACACTGAAGCTTTCTTT. Its translation is CASSLLGQGNTEAFF. V gene TRBV7-3 combines with J gene TRBJ1-1; 8 bases agree with TRBD1. The CDR3 totals 15 residues. The germline V gene encodes CDR1 SGHTA and CDR2 FQGTGA. V trimming: 5 bases; J trimming: 1 base; junction bases outside the gene matches: 6.

This clone showed up just once. The chain recombines TRBV6-5 with TRBJ1-1, with D unclear. Deletions cut 0 bases from V and 7 bases from J, with 9 bases between. The CDR3 contains 13 residues. Germline CDR1 is MNHEY and CDR2 is SVGAGI. The CDR3 nucleotides read TGTGCCAGCAGTTACTCGGGAGCCGGTGAAGCTTTCTTT. This codes for CASSYSGAGEAFF.

This chain uses TRBV5-1 with TRBJ1-1; no clear D gene. Trimming removed 5 bases from V and 2 bases from J, with 10 bases in between. Germline CDR1 reads SGHRS; CDR2 reads YFSETQ. This CDR3 spans 13 amino acids. The CDR3 reads CASRPTGNTEAFF. DNA of the CDR3: TGCGCCAGCAGACCGACGGGAAACACTGAAGCTTTCTTT.